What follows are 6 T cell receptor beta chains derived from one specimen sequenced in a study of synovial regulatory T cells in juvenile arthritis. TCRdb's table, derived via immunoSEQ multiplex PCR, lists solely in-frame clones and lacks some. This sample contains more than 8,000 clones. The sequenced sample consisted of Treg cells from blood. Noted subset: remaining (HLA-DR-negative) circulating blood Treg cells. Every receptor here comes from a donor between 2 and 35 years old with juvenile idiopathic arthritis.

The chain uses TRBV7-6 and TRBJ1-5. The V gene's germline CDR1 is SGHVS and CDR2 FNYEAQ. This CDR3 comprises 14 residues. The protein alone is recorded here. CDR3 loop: CASSFGREGQPQHF.

The CDR3 is CAWTTAYGTNEKLFF. This chain joins TRBV30 and TRBJ1-4. The germline CDR1 and CDR2 sequences are GTSNPN and SVGIG (reference sequence). The CDR3 contains 15 residues. The coding DNA is unavailable.

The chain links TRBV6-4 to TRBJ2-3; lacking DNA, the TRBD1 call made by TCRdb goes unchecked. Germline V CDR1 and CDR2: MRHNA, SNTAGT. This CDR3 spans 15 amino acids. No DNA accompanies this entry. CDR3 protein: CASSDSWASTDTQYF.

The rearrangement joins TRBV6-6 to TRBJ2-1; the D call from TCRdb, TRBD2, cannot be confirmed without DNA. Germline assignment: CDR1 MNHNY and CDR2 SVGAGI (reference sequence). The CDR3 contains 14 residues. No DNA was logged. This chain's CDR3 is CASSFSGLLNEQFF.

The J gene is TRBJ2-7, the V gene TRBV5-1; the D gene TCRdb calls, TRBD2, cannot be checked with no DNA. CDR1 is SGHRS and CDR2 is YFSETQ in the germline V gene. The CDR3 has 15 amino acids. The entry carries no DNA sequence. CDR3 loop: CASSLVTSGTYEQYF.

The CDR3 protein is CASSRGQSTEAFF. The chain links TRBV4-1 to TRBJ1-1; the TCRdb call, TRBD1, lacks DNA for checking. Germline V gives CDR1 MGHRA, CDR2 YSYEKL. This CDR3 has 13 residues. A DNA sequence was not provided.